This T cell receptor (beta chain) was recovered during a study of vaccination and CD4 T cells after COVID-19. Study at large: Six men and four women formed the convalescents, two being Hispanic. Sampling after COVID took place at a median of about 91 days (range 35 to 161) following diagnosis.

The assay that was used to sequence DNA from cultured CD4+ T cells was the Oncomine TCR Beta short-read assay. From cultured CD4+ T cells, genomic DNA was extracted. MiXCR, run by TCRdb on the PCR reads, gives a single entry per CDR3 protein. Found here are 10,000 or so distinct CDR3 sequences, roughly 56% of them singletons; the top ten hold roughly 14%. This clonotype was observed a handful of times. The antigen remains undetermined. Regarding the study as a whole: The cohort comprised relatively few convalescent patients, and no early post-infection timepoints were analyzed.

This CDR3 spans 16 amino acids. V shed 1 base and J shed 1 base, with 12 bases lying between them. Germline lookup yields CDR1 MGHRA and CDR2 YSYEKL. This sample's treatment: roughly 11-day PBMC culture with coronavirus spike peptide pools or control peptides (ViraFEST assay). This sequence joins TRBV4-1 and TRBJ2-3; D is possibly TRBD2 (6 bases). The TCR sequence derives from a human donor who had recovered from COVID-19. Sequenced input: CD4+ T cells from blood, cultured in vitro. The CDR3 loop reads CASSQGSASGTDTQYF. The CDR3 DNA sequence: TGCGCCAGCAGCCAAGGGTCGGCTAGCGGCACAGATACGCAGTATTTT.